This T cell receptor (beta chain) is from a study of post-analysis software for immune sequencing data (dated by TCRdb to about 2015). With respect to the entire study: The recorded disease courses included relapsing-remitting, secondary progressive and progressive-relapsing multiple sclerosis, and some patients had no subtype annotation. Patient repertoires were compared against around 10 previously published healthy control repertoires from donors aged about 6 to 25 years. A subset of samples was prepared in parallel using single-end sample barcoding, then pooled and co-amplified after Illumina adapter ligation.

To demonstrate the VDJtools post-analysis software, TCR beta repertoires were profiled from the peripheral blood of more than ten young patients with multiple sclerosis. The patients with multiple sclerosis were children and adolescents between 6 and 15 years of age. Regarding this clonotype: This clone's antigen is unknown. No base quality values were provided; no much bigger clone lies one nucleotide off.

Reading the germline V gene gives CDR1 SGHTA and CDR2 FQGNSA. V loses 4 bases, J loses 6 bases, and the germline ends lie 7 bases apart. Measured from the cysteine to the phenylalanine, the CDR3 is 13 residues long. The sequence is cut down to CDR3 DNA, 39 bases in frame from base 1. Beyond this particular receptor, the publication reports: Significantly lower normalized Chao1 diversity was found in multiple sclerosis patients than in controls, suggesting substantial peripheral T-cell clonal expansion. Patients showed significantly higher frequencies than controls for 4 or 5 TRBV segments, among them TRBV5-6, TRBV5-1 and TRBV20-1. Strong co-clustering of samples prepared in the same batch was shown by direct clustering with F measure, prompting a batch-effect correction. The control group was slightly older than the multiple sclerosis patient group.

Library creation used PCR. The sequencing machine was an Illumina HiSeq 2500. To reduce PCR and sequencing biases, unique molecular identifiers were incorporated into the TCR beta cDNA libraries. Every 1 to 10 million input T cells yielded roughly 500,000 cDNA molecules, meaning each molecule approximated one T cell. The patient libraries were prepared and sequenced with the same protocol used for the earlier healthy control dataset. Samples belonging to the same batch were prepared together, multiplexed and sequenced on a shared HiSeq lane. In the authors' own workflow: Raw barcoded reads were processed with MIGEC, discarding single-read molecular identifier groups before consensus assembly and CDR3 extraction. Clonotype tables were post-analysed with VDJtools, normalizing diversity by down-sampling all datasets to the smallest sample size. Repertoire overlap clustering matched CDR3 amino acid but not nucleotide sequences to correct batch-related cross-sample contamination. The public reads were reanalyzed by TCRdb: fastp trimming at Q25, MiXCR alignment, in-frame beta chains only. Every CDR3 protein is listed once, alongside the most common genes and DNA of its rows. The V and J calls and clone size are TCRdb's, not the authors'. A total of 600,000 to 700,000 distinct CDR3 sequences appear in this sample, roughly three fifths of them only once. Clones ranked in the top ten supply approximately 11% of the sample.

Sequenced input: blood. The rearranged segments are TRBV7-2 and TRBJ1-6, with no confident D gene call. This TCR was recovered from a girl under 10 years old with multiple sclerosis. In nucleotides, the sequence is TGTGCCAGCAGCTCCGTTGGTAATTCACCCCTCCACTTT. The resulting protein is CASSSVGNSPLHF.